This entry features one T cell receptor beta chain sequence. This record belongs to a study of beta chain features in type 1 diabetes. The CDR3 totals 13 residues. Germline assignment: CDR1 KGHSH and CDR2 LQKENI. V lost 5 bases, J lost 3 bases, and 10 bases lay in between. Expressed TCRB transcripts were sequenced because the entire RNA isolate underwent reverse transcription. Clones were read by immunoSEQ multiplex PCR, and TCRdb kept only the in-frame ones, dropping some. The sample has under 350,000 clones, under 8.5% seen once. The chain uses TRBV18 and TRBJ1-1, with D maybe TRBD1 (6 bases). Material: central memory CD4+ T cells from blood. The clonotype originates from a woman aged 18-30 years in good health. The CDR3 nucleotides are TGTGCCAGCTCATATAGACAGGACACTGAAGCTTTCTTT. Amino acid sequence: CASSYRQDTEAFF.